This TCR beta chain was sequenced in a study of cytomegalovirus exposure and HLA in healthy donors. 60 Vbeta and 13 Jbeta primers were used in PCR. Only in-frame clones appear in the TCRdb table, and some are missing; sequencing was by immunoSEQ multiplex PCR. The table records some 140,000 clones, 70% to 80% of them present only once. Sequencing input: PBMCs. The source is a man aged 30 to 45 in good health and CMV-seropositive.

The CDR3: CASSEALQAQPQHF. CDR3 in DNA: TGTGCCAGCAGTGAAGCGCTTCAGGCTCAGCCCCAGCATTTT. This rearrangement joins TRBV2 to TRBJ1-5, with no clear D. V lost 0 bases to trimming and J lost 6 bases, with 9 bases between them. The CDR3 is 14 residues long. Germline CDR1 reads SNHLY; CDR2 reads FYNNEI.